Following are 19 T cell receptor beta chains from one sample sequenced in a study of T cells in Graves' hyperthyroidism and ophthalmopathy. RNA transcripts were the template for amplifying TCR beta CDR3 regions. Carried out on the TCR CDR3, a first-round RT-PCR used the HTBI primer set. TCRdb analysed the multiplex PCR reads with MiXCR anew, one entry per CDR3 protein. The sample lists under 350,000 distinct CDR3 sequences; over 15% were seen once. The material sequenced was blood. The receptors here all came from a woman aged 60-75 years with Graves' ophthalmopathy.

The chain carries TRBV19 and TRBJ1-5; D is ambiguous. Trimming pared 6 bases from V and 7 bases from J, leaving 13 bases between. The V gene's germline CDR1 is LNHDA and CDR2 SQIVND (reference sequence). The CDR3 has 13 residues. The CDR3: CASSRTHYQPQHF. The CDR3 nucleotides are TGTGCCAGTAGCCGAACCCATTACCAGCCCCAGCATTTT.

This clonotype was observed a handful of times. The CDR3 is CASSQFMGGGYEQYF. CDR3 bases: TGTGCCAGCAGCCAATTCATGGGAGGGGGCTACGAGCAGTACTTC. The chain recombines TRBV3-1 with TRBJ2-7; D is possibly TRBD2 (7 bases). Germline V gene sequence: CDR1 LGHDT, CDR2 YNNKEL (reference sequence). The length of the CDR3 is 15 residues. Trimming removed 2 bases at V and 3 bases at J, with 14 bases between.

V and J are TRBV27 and TRBJ1-6; D not resolved. The CDR3 sequence is 13 residues long. Germline values: CDR1 MNHEY, CDR2 SMNVEV (reference sequence). The V and J ends lost 10 bases and 7 bases respectively, with 14 bases between them. The CDR3 protein is CATGGQTNSPLHF. The CDR3, as DNA: TGTGCCACCGGAGGGCAGACAAATTCACCCCTCCACTTT.

This clonotype has at least ten counts. The V and J genes are TRBV29-1 and TRBJ1-1; possible D gene TRBD1, 5 bases. V lost 0 bases and J 4 bases, leaving 21 bases between the germline ends. This CDR3 spans 17 amino acids. The germline CDR1 and CDR2 sequences are SQVTM and ANQGSEA. The CDR3 loop is CSVEERQTLGRGTEAFF. The CDR3 DNA follows: TGCAGCGTTGAAGAGCGGCAGACATTGGGTAGGGGCACTGAAGCTTTCTTT.

The table lists this clonotype with a few counts. CDR3: CASSPGTRNEKLFF. The CDR3 DNA follows: TGTGCCAGCTCCCCCGGGACCCGAAATGAAAAACTGTTTTTT. The gene calls are TRBV18 and TRBJ1-4; D is possibly TRBD1 (5 bases). The CDR3 is 14 amino acids. Germline CDR1 is KGHSH and CDR2 is LQKENI. V lost 6 bases to trimming and J lost 5 bases, with 13 bases between them.

Ten or more counts support this clonotype. V usage is TRBV19 and J usage is TRBJ2-1, with D hard to call. The CDR3 has 15 amino acids. Per germline, CDR1 LNHDA and CDR2 SQIVND (reference sequence). The ends were cut back, 3 bases at V and 0 bases at J, with 9 bases in the middle. CDR3 region: CASSILPASYNEQFF. DNA for the CDR3: TGTGCCAGTAGTATCTTGCCAGCCTCCTACAATGAGCAGTTCTTC.

The gene calls are TRBV7-2 and TRBJ2-4; maybe TRBD2 (6 bases). V was pared by 5 bases and J by 8 bases, with 19 bases between. Germline CDR1 SGHTA, CDR2 FQGNSA. The CDR3 runs to 15 residues. The chain's CDR3 is CASSPRELLGDIQYF. For the CDR3, the DNA is TGTGCCAGCAGCCCCCGGGAGCTCCTGGGAGACATTCAGTACTTC. Filled out from reference TRBV7-2 and TRBJ2-4, the complete variable domain reads GAGVSQSPSNKVTEKGKDVELRCDPISGHTALYWYRQSLGQGLEFLIYFQGNSAPDKSGLPSDRFSAERTGGSVSTLTIQRTQQEDSAVYLCASSPRELLGDIQYFGAGTRLSVL.

This clonotype was counted ten times or more. This chain joins TRBV7-9 and TRBJ1-1; D is unresolved. Trimming took 5 bases from V and 11 from J, leaving 15 bases between them. The CDR3 has 12 amino acids. Germline V gene data show CDR1 as SEHNR and CDR2 as FQNEAQ (reference sequence). The CDR3 region has the DNA TGTGCCAGCAGCCGGACGGGCAGAGGGGCTTTCTTT. Encoded protein: CASSRTGRGAFF.

This clonotype was observed a handful of times. A clone one base away is much larger, so this may be a read error. This chain links TRBV12-3 or TRBV12-4 with TRBJ2-5; no definite D call. The CDR3 is made up of 14 amino acids. This CDR3 reads CASSLVLFKETQCF. The CDR3 DNA reads as TGTGCCAGCAGTTTGGTTCTTTTCAAAGAGACCCAGTGCTTC.

This clonotype occurred many times. V usage is TRBV19 and J usage is TRBJ2-1; 7 positions agree with TRBD1. The CDR3 spans 16 residues. The V segment lost 5 bases and the J segment 2 bases; nucleotides outside the gene matches: 9. CDR1 and CDR2 from the germline V gene are LNHDA and SQIVND (reference sequence). The CDR3 nucleotides read TGTGCCAGTAGTCCTACAGGGGAAGCTACCTACAATGAGCAGTTCTTC. Amino acid sequence: CASSPTGEATYNEQFF.

DNA of the CDR3: TGCAGTGCTACTGAGGGGAACCAAGAGACCCAGTACTTC. Its protein product is CSATEGNQETQYF. The chain combines TRBV20-1 with TRBJ2-5, with D tentatively TRBD1 or TRBD2 (5 bases each). This CDR3 is 13 amino acids long. V gave up 4 bases and J gave up 0 bases, with 9 bases separating them. CDR1 is DFQATT, CDR2 SNEGSKA, per germline (reference sequence).

As for this clonotype: With a much larger clone just one base away, this may be a read error. The gene calls are TRBV7-2 and TRBJ2-2, with a tentative D call TRBD1 (5 bases). Germline V gene lookup returns CDR1 SGHTA and CDR2 FQGNSA. Trimming removed 8 bases at V and 0 bases at J, with 13 bases between. CDR3 size: 15 residues. CDR3 in DNA: TGTGCCAGCTATAGGGGAAGGTCGAACACCGGGGAGCTGTTTTTT. This encodes CASYRGRSNTGELFF.

This clonotype was seen repeatedly, ten times or more. The chain recombines TRBV12-3 or TRBV12-4 with TRBJ1-2; 7 bases are a match to TRBD1. Trimming at V came to 6 bases and at J to 2 bases, leaving 6 bases not matched to a gene. The CDR3 contains 14 residues. CDR3 nucleotides: TGTGCCAGCAGCGTAGGGGGCTTCAACTATGGCTACACCTTC. Its protein product is CASSVGGFNYGYTF.

This clonotype was observed at least ten times. CDR3 residues: CASSLRNSNQPQHF. The CDR3 DNA sequence: TGTGCCAGCAGCTTAAGGAATAGCAATCAGCCCCAGCATTTT. This chain connects TRBV7-2 to TRBJ1-5, with unresolved D. V dropped 2 bases and J dropped 0 bases, with 5 bases sitting between them. CDR1 and CDR2 (germline): SGHTA, FQGNSA. This CDR3 contains 14 residues.

In its sample, this clonotype was seen many times. The V gene is TRBV12-3 or TRBV12-4, the J gene TRBJ2-5; possibly TRBD1 for D (6 bases). V was cut by 6 bases and J by 4 bases, with 15 bases left in between. This CDR3 spans 14 amino acids. CDR3 sequence reads: CASRARRGSETQYF. For the CDR3, the DNA is TGTGCCAGCAGAGCTCGCAGGGGTTCAGAGACCCAGTACTTC.

The CDR3 sequence is CASSFWAGGGETQYF. CDR3 DNA sequence: TGTGCCAGCAGTTTTTGGGCAGGGGGGGGCGAGACCCAGTACTTC. The V gene is TRBV28, the J gene TRBJ2-5; D is possibly TRBD1 or TRBD2 (7 bases each). Germline CDR1 reads MDHEN; CDR2 reads SYDVKM. This CDR3 is 15 amino acids long. The V end was cut by 3 bases, the J end by 5 bases, with 16 bases between.

The rearrangement joins TRBV19 to TRBJ2-2; 14 positions agree with TRBD2. Germline V gene lookup returns CDR1 LNHDA and CDR2 SQIVND (reference sequence). The CDR3 runs 17 residues. V trimming: 4 bases; J trimming: 4 bases; junction bases outside the gene matches: 5. The CDR3 DNA follows: TGTGCCAGTAGTACCGGACTAGCGGGAGGTGTCACCGGGGAGCTGTTTTTT. Protein product: CASSTGLAGGVTGELFF.

A word on this clonotype: This may arise from a read error, as a much more abundant clone is one base away. CDR3 sequence: CASSLQRSNEKLFF. CDR3 bases: TGCGCCAGCAGCTTACAAAGATCGAATGAAAAACTGTTTTTT. V gene TRBV5-1 combines with J gene TRBJ1-4, with D unclear. In germline, CDR1 is SGHRS, CDR2 YFSETQ. This CDR3 has 14 residues. The ends were cut back, 2 bases at V and 5 bases at J, with 10 bases in the middle.

The sample holds a few counts of this clonotype. This chain joins TRBV12-3 or TRBV12-4 and TRBJ1-5, with D tentatively TRBD1 (5 bases). The V and J ends lost 3 bases and 5 bases respectively, with 11 bases between them. The CDR3 is 14 amino acids. The CDR3 bases are TGTGCCAGCAGTTTTTTGGGGGGGGATCAGCCCCAGCATTTT. It codes for CASSFLGGDQPQHF.